This T cell receptor beta chain appears in the sequencing data of a study of cytomegalovirus exposure and HLA in healthy donors. Study results and caveats: Reports state that TCR beta sequences accurately predicted most subjects' HLA-A and HLA-B alleles.

Researchers ran the PCR with 60 Vbeta and 13 Jbeta primers. TCRdb's table, derived via immunoSEQ multiplex PCR, lists solely in-frame clones and lacks some. This sample has 200,000 to 300,000 clones, with 84% found just once. The count of this clone is one. The antigen is undetermined. Every donor was a healthy person donating bone marrow. Germline V gene sequence: CDR1 MRHNA, CDR2 SNTAGT. V trimming: 2 bases; J trimming: 6 bases; junction bases outside the gene matches: 0. The CDR3 has 15 residues. This sequence joins TRBV6-4 and TRBJ2-1; 14 positions agree with TRBD2. The clonotype originates from a woman aged 40-49 years in good health and CMV-seropositive. Sequencing used PBMCs. The CDR3 nucleotides read TGTGCCAGCAGTGACGGACTAGCGGGAGGCAATGAGCAGTTCTTC. Translated: CASSDGLAGGNEQFF.